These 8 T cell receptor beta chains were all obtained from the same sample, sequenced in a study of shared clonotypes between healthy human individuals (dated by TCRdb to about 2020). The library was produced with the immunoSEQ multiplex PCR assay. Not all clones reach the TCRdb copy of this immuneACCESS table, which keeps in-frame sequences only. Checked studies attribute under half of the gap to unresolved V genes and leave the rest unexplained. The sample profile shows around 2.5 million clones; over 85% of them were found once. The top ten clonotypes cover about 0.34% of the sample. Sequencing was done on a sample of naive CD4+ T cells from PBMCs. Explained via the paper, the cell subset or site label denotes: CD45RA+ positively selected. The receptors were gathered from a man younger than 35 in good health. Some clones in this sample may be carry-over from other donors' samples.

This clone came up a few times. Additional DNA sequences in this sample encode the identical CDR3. This chain's CDR3 is CASSPGTVNTEAFF. The CDR3 region has the DNA TGTGCCAGTAGCCCGGGCACAGTGAACACTGAAGCTTTCTTT. This rearrangement joins TRBV19 to TRBJ1-1; no clear D. The CDR3 loop spans 14 amino acids. V lost 6 bases and J lost 0, with 11 bases in between. The germline CDR1 and CDR2 sequences are LNHDA and SQIVND (reference sequence).

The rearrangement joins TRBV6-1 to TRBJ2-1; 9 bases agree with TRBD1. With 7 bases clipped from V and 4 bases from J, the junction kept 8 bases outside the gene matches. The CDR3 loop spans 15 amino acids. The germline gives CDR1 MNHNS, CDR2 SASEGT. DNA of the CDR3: TGTGCCAGCAATTGGGGACAGGGACCATACAATGAGCAGTTCTTC. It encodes CASNWGQGPYNEQFF.

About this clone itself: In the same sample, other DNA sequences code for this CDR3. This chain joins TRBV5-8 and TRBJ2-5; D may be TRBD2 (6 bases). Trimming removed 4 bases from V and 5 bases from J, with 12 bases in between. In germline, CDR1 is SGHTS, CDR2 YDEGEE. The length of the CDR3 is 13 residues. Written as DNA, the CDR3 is TGTGCCAGCAGCCTACGTGGGGGGGAGACCCAGTACTTC. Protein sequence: CASSLRGGETQYF.

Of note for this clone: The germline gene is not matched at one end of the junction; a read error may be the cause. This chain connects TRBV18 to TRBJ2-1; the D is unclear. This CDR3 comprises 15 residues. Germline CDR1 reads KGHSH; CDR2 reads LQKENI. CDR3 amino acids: CASPPPAVPYNEQFF. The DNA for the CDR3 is TGTGCCAGCCCACCACCGGCGGTACCCTACAATGAGCAGTTCTTC.

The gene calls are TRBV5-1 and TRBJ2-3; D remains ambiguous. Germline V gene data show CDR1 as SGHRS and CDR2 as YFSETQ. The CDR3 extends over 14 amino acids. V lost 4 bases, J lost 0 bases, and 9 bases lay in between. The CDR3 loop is CASSRPLSTDTQYF. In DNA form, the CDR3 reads TGCGCCAGCAGCCGGCCACTCAGCACAGATACGCAGTATTTT.

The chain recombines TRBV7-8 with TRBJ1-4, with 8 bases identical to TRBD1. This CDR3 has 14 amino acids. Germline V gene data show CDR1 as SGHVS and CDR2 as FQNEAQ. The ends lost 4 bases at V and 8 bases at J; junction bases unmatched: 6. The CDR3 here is CASSSRQGNEKLFF. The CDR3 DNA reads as TGTGCCAGCAGCTCCCGACAGGGGAACGAAAAACTGTTTTTT.

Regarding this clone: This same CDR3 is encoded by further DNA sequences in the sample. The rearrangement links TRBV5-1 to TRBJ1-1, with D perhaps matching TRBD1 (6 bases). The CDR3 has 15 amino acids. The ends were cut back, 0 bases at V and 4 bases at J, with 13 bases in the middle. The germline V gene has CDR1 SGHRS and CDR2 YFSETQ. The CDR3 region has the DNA TGCGCCAGCAGCTTGGTTCCAGGGGAGAGCACTGAAGCTTTCTTT. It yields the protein CASSLVPGESTEAFF.

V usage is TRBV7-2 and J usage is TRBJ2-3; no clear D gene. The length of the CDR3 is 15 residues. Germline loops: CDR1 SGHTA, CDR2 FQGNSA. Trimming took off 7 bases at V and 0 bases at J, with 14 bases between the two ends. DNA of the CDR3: TGTGCCAGCACCCCGCGGCGATCTAGCACAGATACGCAGTATTTT. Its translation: CASTPRRSSTDTQYF.